These T cell receptor beta chains were read from a single sample in a study of T-cell reconstitution after alpha-beta-depleted transplantation in children. TCRdb re-called the PCR reads through MiXCR, storing one row per CDR3 protein. Altogether about 500,000 distinct CDR3 sequences are present, around a third being singletons, with the ten largest covering around 2.4%. The sequencing here drew on PBMCs from the stem cell graft donor, taken from the stem cell graft. The receptors were sampled from a human donor who donated a stem cell graft to a child with aplastic anemia. Both conserved end residues are part of each CDR3. The order of the fields is clone size, J gene, D gene, V gene, CDR3 protein, CDR3 DNA. The D gene is left open where the match is weak. Clone sizes are given selectively: once, few, many, or a class where the clone is expanded.

abundance: NA; j_gene: TRBJ2-1; d_gene: NA; v_gene: TRBV6-2/TRBV6-3; CDR3aa: CASSYSNIGRGSYNEQFF; CDR3nt: TGTGCCAGCAGTTACTCGAATATTGGCAGAGGGTCCTACAATGAGCAGTTCTTC
abundance: NA; j_gene: TRBJ1-1; d_gene: NA; v_gene: TRBV4-3; CDR3aa: CASSQRAGNTEAFF; CDR3nt: TGCGCCAGCAGCCAAAGGGCAGGGAACACTGAAGCTTTCTTT
abundance: few; j_gene: TRBJ1-1; d_gene: NA; v_gene: TRBV7-9; CDR3aa: CASSFPGPDTEAFF; CDR3nt: TGTGCCAGCAGCTTTCCAGGGCCTGACACTGAAGCTTTCTTT
abundance: few; j_gene: TRBJ1-5; d_gene: NA; v_gene: TRBV27; CDR3aa: CASSVDSRNQPQHF; CDR3nt: TGTGCCAGCAGCGTCGACAGCCGCAATCAGCCCCAGCATTTT
abundance: NA; j_gene: TRBJ1-1; d_gene: NA; v_gene: TRBV20-1; CDR3aa: CSAGRFIGTQNTEAFF; CDR3nt: TGCAGTGCTGGAAGATTTATCGGAACCCAGAACACTGAAGCTTTCTTT
abundance: few; j_gene: TRBJ1-4; d_gene: NA; v_gene: TRBV20-1; CDR3aa: CSARDLSASSLNEKLFF; CDR3nt: TGCAGTGCTAGAGATCTTTCTGCATCATCTTTAAATGAAAAACTGTTTTTT
abundance: few; j_gene: TRBJ1-6; d_gene: NA; v_gene: TRBV12-3/TRBV12-4; CDR3aa: CASSTGTLLGSPLHF; CDR3nt: TGTGCCAGCAGTACCGGGACTCTCCTGGGTTCACCCCTCCACTTT
abundance: few; j_gene: TRBJ2-1; d_gene: NA; v_gene: TRBV6-2/TRBV6-3; CDR3aa: CASSYFGANEQFF; CDR3nt: TGTGCCAGCAGTTACTTCGGGGCCAATGAGCAGTTCTTC
abundance: NA; j_gene: TRBJ2-1; d_gene: TRBD2; v_gene: TRBV29-1; CDR3aa: CSVDPVAGLYNEQFF; CDR3nt: TGCAGCGTTGATCCTGTAGCGGGGCTCTACAATGAGCAGTTCTTC
abundance: few; j_gene: TRBJ1-2; d_gene: NA; v_gene: TRBV12-3/TRBV12-4; CDR3aa: CASSNRQGYGYTF; CDR3nt: TGTGCCAGCAGCAATAGACAAGGGTATGGCTACACCTTC
abundance: once; j_gene: TRBJ2-2; d_gene: TRBD1; v_gene: TRBV20-1; CDR3aa: CSAKTGGPNTGELFF; CDR3nt: TGCAGTGCGAAAACAGGGGGCCCGAACACCGGGGAGCTGTTTTTT
abundance: many; j_gene: TRBJ2-2; d_gene: NA; v_gene: TRBV6-2/TRBV6-3; CDR3aa: CASSYIGQGGGELFF; CDR3nt: TGTGCCAGCAGTTACATCGGCCAGGGCGGCGGGGAGCTGTTTTTT
abundance: few; j_gene: TRBJ1-5; d_gene: NA; v_gene: TRBV18; CDR3aa: CASSSGIGNQPQHF; CDR3nt: TGTGCCAGCTCATCAGGGATCGGCAATCAGCCCCAGCATTTT
abundance: NA; j_gene: TRBJ1-5; d_gene: NA; v_gene: TRBV7-2; CDR3aa: CASSSSMQGGNQPQHF; CDR3nt: TGTGCCAGCAGCTCATCAATGCAAGGGGGCAATCAGCCCCAGCATTTT
abundance: NA; j_gene: TRBJ2-2; d_gene: TRBD1; v_gene: TRBV12-3/TRBV12-4; CDR3aa: CASSRDRGSGELFF; CDR3nt: TGTGCCAGCAGCCGGGACAGAGGGTCCGGGGAGCTGTTTTTT